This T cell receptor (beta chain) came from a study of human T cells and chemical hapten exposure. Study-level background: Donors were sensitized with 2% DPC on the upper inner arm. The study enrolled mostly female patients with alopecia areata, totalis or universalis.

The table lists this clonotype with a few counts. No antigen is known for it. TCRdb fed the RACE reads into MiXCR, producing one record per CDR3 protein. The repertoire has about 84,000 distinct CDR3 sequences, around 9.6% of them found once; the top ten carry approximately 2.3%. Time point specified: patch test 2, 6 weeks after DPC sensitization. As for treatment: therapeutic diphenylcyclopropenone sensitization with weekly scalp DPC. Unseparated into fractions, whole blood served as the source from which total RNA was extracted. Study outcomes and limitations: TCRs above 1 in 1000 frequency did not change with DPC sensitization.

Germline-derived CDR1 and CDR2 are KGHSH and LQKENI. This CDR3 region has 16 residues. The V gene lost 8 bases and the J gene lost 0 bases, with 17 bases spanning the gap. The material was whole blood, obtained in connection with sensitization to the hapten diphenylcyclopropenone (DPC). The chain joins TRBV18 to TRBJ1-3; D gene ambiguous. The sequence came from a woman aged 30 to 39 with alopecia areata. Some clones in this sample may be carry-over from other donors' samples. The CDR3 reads CASHSGRQPSGNTIYF. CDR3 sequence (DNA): TGTGCCAGCCATAGTGGCAGGCAACCCTCTGGAAACACCATATATTTT.